This is a list of T cell receptor beta chains from one sample in a study of technical replicates of blood from several donors. Profiled with immunoSEQ multiplex PCR; TCRdb holds only in-frame clones, not every one. The profile shows over 80,000 clones, around 96% of them singletons. The sample comprised T cells isolated from PBMCs. Receptor source: a human donor in good health. The CDR3 runs from the conserved cysteine through the conserved F or W. Each record gives: D gene, V gene, clone size, J gene, CDR3 protein, CDR3 DNA. The D gene is left open where the match is weak. A row's size may be missing; if present it is once, few, many or a size class.

NA	TRBV9	NA	TRBJ2-7	CASSGGDRESYEQYF	TGTGCCAGTTCCGGGGGGGACAGGGAAAGCTACGAGCAGTACTTC
NA	TRBV28	once	TRBJ2-3	CASSRNTQYF	TGTGCCAGCTCGAGAAATACGCAGTATTTT
TRBD2	TRBV4-3	NA	TRBJ2-2	CASSPLGLAGTSGELFF	TGCGCCAGCAGCCCCTTGGGACTAGCGGGAACGAGCGGGGAGCTGTTTTTT
NA	TRBV7-9	once	TRBJ1-1	CASSYPEIGVNTEAFF	TGTGCCAGCAGCTACCCCGAGATCGGGGTCAACACTGAAGCTTTCTTT
NA	TRBV7-3	NA	TRBJ1-5	CASSLPKMGAPPGNQPQHF	TGTGCCAGCAGCTTACCCAAGATGGGCGCCCCCCCGGGCAATCAGCCCCAGCATTTT
TRBD2	TRBV5-1	NA	TRBJ2-1	CASSSFSGTENNEQFF	TGCGCCAGCAGCTCATTTAGCGGGACCGAAAACAATGAGCAGTTCTTC
NA	TRBV15	NA	TRBJ1-5	CATSRDSRGNQPQHF	TGTGCCACCAGCAGAGATAGCAGGGGCAATCAGCCCCAGCATTTT
NA	TRBV28	NA	TRBJ1-2	CASRPTGGNYGYTF	TGTGCCAGCAGGCCAACCGGGGGGAACTATGGCTACACCTTC
NA	TRBV6-5	once	TRBJ2-2	CASSRPTPGAGELFF	TGTGCCAGCAGCCGCCCAACCCCGGGGGCCGGGGAGCTGTTTTTT
NA	TRBV6-1	NA	TRBJ2-7	CASSESVDSYEQYF	TGTGCCAGCAGTGAATCGGTAGACAGTTACGAGCAGTACTTC
NA	TRBV5-1	NA	TRBJ2-5	CASSFTGTKEETQYF	TGCGCCAGCAGCTTCACCGGAACTAAAGAAGAGACCCAGTACTTC
NA	TRBV30	NA	TRBJ1-5	CAWTGRSSNQPQHF	TGTGCCTGGACGGGGAGGAGTAGCAATCAGCCCCAGCATTTT
TRBD2	TRBV7-9	NA	TRBJ2-7	CASSLRGGLADNYEQYF	TGTGCCAGCAGCTTAAGGGGGGGACTAGCGGACAACTACGAGCAGTACTTC
NA	TRBV7-3	once	TRBJ1-2	CASSPGGVQVYGYTF	TGTGCCAGCAGCCCGGGGGGGGTCCAGGTTTATGGCTACACCTTC
TRBD2	TRBV7-2	NA	TRBJ2-7	CASGTAGAEQYF	TGTGCCAGCGGCACGGCGGGAGCAGAGCAGTACTTC
NA	TRBV30	NA	TRBJ2-1	CAFSGSSYNEQFF	TGTGCCTTCAGCGGTAGCTCCTACAATGAGCAGTTCTTC
TRBD2	TRBV11-1	NA	TRBJ2-5	CASSLGDWLAGGQETQYF	TGTGCCAGCAGCTTAGGCGATTGGCTAGCGGGAGGGCAAGAGACCCAGTACTTC
NA	TRBV5-1	NA	TRBJ2-2	CASRLGGARGTGELFF	TGCGCCAGCCGACTGGGCGGGGCACGGGGCACCGGGGAGCTGTTTTTT
NA	TRBV10-3	NA	TRBJ2-2	CAISDPQGLGGELFF	TGTGCCATCAGTGACCCCCAGGGGCTAGGCGGGGAGCTGTTTTTT
NA	TRBV6-1	NA	TRBJ2-3	CASSGYSRTNTDTQYF	TGTGCCAGCAGTGGTTACTCTCGTACGAACACAGATACGCAGTATTTT
TRBD1	TRBV10-3	NA	TRBJ2-3	CATSSGQGASDTQYF	TGTGCCACCTCCTCGGGACAGGGAGCGTCAGATACGCAGTATTTT
TRBD2	TRBV7-3	NA	TRBJ2-1	CASSLGLAGVGEQFF	TGTGCCAGCAGCTTAGGACTAGCGGGAGTGGGGGAGCAGTTCTTC
NA	TRBV6-4	NA	TRBJ2-1	CASSEGREYNEQFF	TGTGCCAGCAGTGAAGGGCGGGAATACAATGAGCAGTTCTTC
TRBD1	TRBV27	NA	TRBJ1-2	CASSLGQGIYGYTF	TGTGCCAGCAGTTTGGGACAGGGGATCTATGGCTACACCTTC
TRBD2	TRBV4-2	NA	TRBJ2-3	CASSQNQGLVTDTQYF	TGTGCCAGCAGCCAAAACCAGGGACTAGTCACAGATACGCAGTATTTT
TRBD1	TRBV11-2	NA	TRBJ1-2	CASSSQGAQGYTF	TGTGCCAGCAGCTCACAGGGGGCTCAGGGCTACACCTTC
TRBD2	TRBV29-1	NA	TRBJ2-1	CSVEDGAGAANEQFF	TGCAGCGTTGAAGATGGGGCGGGAGCAGCTAATGAGCAGTTCTTC
NA	TRBV6-4	once	TRBJ1-5	CARSPPELAICNQPQHF	TGTGCCCGTAGCCCGCCCGAGTTGGCAATTTGCAATCAGCCCCAGCATTTT
TRBD2	TRBV9	NA	TRBJ2-1	CASSVGGIGSGRYNEQFF	TGTGCCAGCAGCGTAGGGGGTATTGGGAGCGGGAGATACAATGAGCAGTTCTTC
NA	TRBV10-3	NA	TRBJ2-7	CAISGNQGYEQYF	TGTGCCATCAGTGGAAATCAGGGTTACGAGCAGTACTTC
NA	TRBV2	NA	TRBJ2-2	CASDLAANTGELFF	TGTGCCAGCGATTTAGCGGCGAACACCGGGGAGCTGTTTTTT
NA	TRBV27	NA	TRBJ1-5	CASSLSAGQVSRDQPQHF	TGTGCCAGCAGTTTATCAGCGGGTCAGGTTTCAAGGGATCAGCCCCAGCATTTT
TRBD1	TRBV2	NA	TRBJ1-1	CASRQGEAFF	TGTGCCAGCAGACAGGGGGAAGCTTTCTTT